Below, 29 T cell receptor beta chains from the same sample are listed, as sequenced in a study of blood T cell repertoires in COVID-19. TCRdb's copy holds only in-frame clones and misses some; the assay was immunoSEQ multiplex PCR. Of 280,000 or so clones listed, more than 70% are singletons. Sequencing was carried out using peripheral blood. These TCRs come from a woman aged 25 to 39 who had recovered from COVID-19.

This sequence joins TRBV28 and TRBJ2-3, with a tentative D call TRBD2 (6 bases). The V end lost 6 bases, the J end lost 5 bases, and 18 bases lay between the germline ends. Germline CDR1 is MDHEN and CDR2 is SYDVKM. The CDR3 loop spans 15 amino acids. The CDR3 protein is CASRPGDWVGDTQYF. The DNA of the CDR3 is TGTGCCAGCAGGCCCGGGGACTGGGTCGGAGATACGCAGTATTTT.

This chain joins TRBV2 and TRBJ1-2, with TRBD1 matching over 11 bases. Germline CDR1 SNHLY, CDR2 FYNNEI. Trimming removed 4 bases from V and 3 bases from J; junction bases left unmatched: 4. The CDR3 has 15 amino acids. The CDR3: CASSGDRGIDYGYTF. DNA for the CDR3: TGTGCCAGCAGTGGGGACAGGGGGATAGACTATGGCTACACCTTC.

The V and J genes are TRBV13 and TRBJ1-1; 12 nucleotides match TRBD1. CDR1 and CDR2 from the germline V gene are PRHDT and FYEKMQ (reference sequence). Germline trimming cut 4 bases from V and 4 bases from J; bases unmatched to any gene: 1. This CDR3 is 14 amino acids long. CDR3 protein: CASSSGQGATEAFF. CDR3 bases: TGTGCCAGCAGCTCGGGACAGGGGGCCACTGAAGCTTTCTTT.

The chain has TRBV24-1 and TRBJ1-3; weak D call: TRBD1 (5 bases). V was pared by 4 bases and J by 2 bases, with 11 bases between. Germline V gene lookup returns CDR1 KGHDR and CDR2 SFDVKD. This CDR3 is 15 amino acids long. The CDR3 is CATSDPQDPGNTIYF. The CDR3 nucleotides are TGTGCCACCAGTGACCCACAGGATCCTGGAAACACCATATATTTT.

The chain links TRBV4-1 to TRBJ2-5, with TRBD2 as a possible D gene (5 bases). The CDR3 is 15 residues long. The germline V and J ends were trimmed by 0 bases and 3 bases, with 11 bases remaining between them. In germline, CDR1 is MGHRA, CDR2 YSYEKL. Here the CDR3 reads CASSQDWGEKETQYF. CDR3 in DNA: TGCGCCAGCAGCCAAGATTGGGGAGAGAAAGAGACCCAGTACTTC.

V gene TRBV19 combines with J gene TRBJ2-7, with TRBD2 as a possible D gene (5 bases). The CDR3 loop spans 16 amino acids. Looked up from germline, CDR1 is LNHDA and CDR2 is SQIVND (reference sequence). The germline V and J ends were trimmed by 1 base and 0 bases, with 13 bases remaining between them. The CDR3 region has the DNA TGTGCCAGTAGTATAGGCGGACTCTCAGGCTCCTACGAGCAGTACTTC. Translated, it gives CASSIGGLSGSYEQYF.

The chain is built from TRBV7-9 and TRBJ1-3; D is unclear. CDR1 is SEHNR and CDR2 is FQNEAQ in the germline V gene (reference sequence). This CDR3 spans 17 amino acids. V gave up 2 bases and J gave up 0 bases, with 14 bases separating them. For the CDR3, the DNA is TGTGCCAGCAGCTTACGGCGGCAAAACGACTCTGGAAACACCATATATTTT. Translation gives CASSLRRQNDSGNTIYF.

The chain links TRBV5-5 to TRBJ2-1, with TRBD2 identical over 11 bases. Germline V gives CDR1 SGHKS, CDR2 YYEKEE (reference sequence). With V trimmed by 2 bases and J by 10 bases, 8 bases remained unmatched. This CDR3 spans 15 amino acids. The CDR3, as DNA: TGTGCCAGCAGCTTCGGACTAGCGGGTGAGGGAGAGCAGTTCTTC. Translating gives CASSFGLAGEGEQFF.

This sequence joins TRBV6-5 and TRBJ1-2; D is possibly TRBD1 (6 bases). V lost 6 bases to trimming and J lost 4 bases, with 15 bases between them. The CDR3 sequence is 14 residues long. The germline V gene has CDR1 MNHEY and CDR2 SVGAGI. For the CDR3, the DNA is TGTGCCAGCAGCCCGGGACAATGGTCCTATGGCTACACCTTC. Its protein product is CASSPGQWSYGYTF.

CDR3 sequence: CASSRLAGGEETQYF. The CDR3, as DNA: TGCGCCAGCAGCCGTCTAGCGGGGGGGGAAGAGACCCAGTACTTC. The V gene is TRBV4-1, the J gene TRBJ2-5, with 12 bases aligning to TRBD2. The V and J ends lost 4 bases and 3 bases, in that order; junction bases with no gene match: 3. CDR1 and CDR2 (germline): MGHRA, YSYEKL. The CDR3 has 15 residues.

CDR3 protein: CASSLRTGNTEAFF. The CDR3, as DNA: TGTGCCAGCAGCCTTCGGACAGGGAATACTGAAGCTTTCTTT. The V call is TRBV5-4, the J call TRBJ1-1; TRBD1 matches at 8 bases. CDR1 and CDR2 (germline): SGHNT, YYREEE (reference sequence). Trimming cost V 4 bases and J 5 bases; bases outside gene matches: 7. This CDR3 spans 14 amino acids.

The rearrangement uses TRBV6-4 and TRBJ1-6, with unresolved D. Trimming left V 8 bases short and J 6 bases short, with 17 bases between. Germline assignment: CDR1 MRHNA and CDR2 SNTAGT. This CDR3 has 15 amino acids. The CDR3 protein is CASPLRQTANSPLHF. The CDR3 DNA reads as TGTGCCAGCCCCCTCAGACAAACGGCTAATTCACCCCTCCACTTT.

The chain combines TRBV10-3 with TRBJ1-2, with a possible D match to TRBD1 (6 bases). The length of the CDR3 is 15 residues. Germline CDR1 ENHRY, CDR2 SYGVKD. Trimming stripped 0 bases from V and 7 bases from J, with 15 bases between. CDR3 in amino acids: CAISESRDTGAGYTF. DNA of the CDR3: TGTGCCATCAGTGAGTCGAGGGACACCGGGGCTGGCTACACCTTC.

The V call is TRBV5-1, the J call TRBJ2-2, with 10 bases matching TRBD1. Germline V gives CDR1 SGHRS, CDR2 YFSETQ. This CDR3 has 15 amino acids. Trimming at V came to 4 bases and at J to 6 bases, leaving 6 bases not matched to a gene. The CDR3 DNA reads as TGCGCCAGCAGCACCGACAGGGGGCTGTCCGGGGAGCTGTTTTTT. This encodes CASSTDRGLSGELFF.

On this clone itself: Other DNA sequences in this specimen translate into the identical CDR3. The J gene is TRBJ1-6, the V gene TRBV19; D gene uncertain. Between the trimmed V and J ends, which lost 3 bases and 8 bases, there was a span of 5 bases. Germline loops: CDR1 LNHDA, CDR2 SQIVND (reference sequence). The CDR3 sequence is 12 residues long. CDR3 amino acids: CASSIRDSPLHF. CDR3 coding DNA: TGTGCCAGTAGTATTCGGGATTCACCCCTCCACTTT.

The gene calls are TRBV3-1 (or the pseudogene TRBV3-2) and TRBJ1-4; 8 bases agree with TRBD1. The CDR3 has 16 residues. Germline V gene sequence: CDR1 LGHDT, CDR2 YNNKEL (reference sequence). The V and J ends lost 4 bases and 0 bases, in that order; junction bases with no gene match: 4. The CDR3 DNA reads TGTGCCAGCAGCCCGACAGGGGCTGCAACTAATGAAAAACTGTTTTTT. Translated, it gives CASSPTGAATNEKLFF.

The chain recombines TRBV6-2 or TRBV6-3 with TRBJ2-7; D ambiguous. CDR3 size: 13 residues. CDR1 MNHEY and CDR2 SVGEGT come from the germline V gene. The V and J ends lost 3 bases and 5 bases respectively, with 11 bases between them. The CDR3: CASSYDMFDEQYF. The CDR3 DNA reads as TGTGCCAGCAGTTATGACATGTTTGACGAGCAGTACTTC.

The gene calls are TRBV9 and TRBJ2-7; 10 bases line up with TRBD2. This CDR3 contains 15 residues. The V gene end was trimmed by 0 bases and the J gene end by 5 bases; junction bases not matched to a gene: 5. Per the germline V gene, CDR1 is SGDLS and CDR2 is YYNGEE. The CDR3 nucleotides read TGTGCCAGCAGCGTAGGGCCTAGCGGGGGCCACGAGCAGTACTTC. Translated, it gives CASSVGPSGGHEQYF.

The V gene is TRBV7-9, the J gene TRBJ1-4, with D uncertain. The CDR3 covers 19 residues. Germline assignment: CDR1 SEHNR and CDR2 FQNEAQ (reference sequence). Trimming cost V 1 base and J 2 bases, with 20 bases left between them. CDR3 amino acids: CASSLVRQGGRLTNEKLFF. CDR3 sequence (DNA): TGTGCCAGCAGCTTAGTACGGCAAGGTGGGCGCCTTACTAATGAAAAACTGTTTTTT.

The CDR3 DNA follows: TGTGCCAGTAGTACGTGGGACAGAACCTACGAGCAGTACTTC. Its translation is CASSTWDRTYEQYF. The chain has TRBV19 and TRBJ2-7; the match to TRBD1 covers 7 bases. V lost 4 bases to trimming and J lost 2 bases; unmatched junction nucleotides: 5. The CDR3 is 14 amino acids. Germline CDR1 is LNHDA and CDR2 is SQIVND (reference sequence).

The CDR3 region has the DNA TGTGCCAGCAGTTACGGGGCAACAAATCAGCCCCAGCATTTT. Protein product: CASSYGATNQPQHF. The chain couples TRBV6-5 to TRBJ1-5; TRBD1 is a possible D gene (5 bases). The length of the CDR3 is 14 residues. V was cut by 2 bases and J by 4 bases, with 9 bases left in between. Germline V gives CDR1 MNHEY, CDR2 SVGAGI.

This clone was seen once. Other DNA sequences in this specimen translate into the identical CDR3. The rearrangement uses TRBV6-5 and TRBJ1-1; maybe TRBD1 (5 bases). V lost 0 bases and J 4 bases, leaving 9 bases between the germline ends. The germline V gene encodes CDR1 MNHEY and CDR2 SVGAGI. This CDR3 has 14 residues. Here the CDR3 DNA reads TGTGCCAGCAGTTACTCATCGGGGGGCACTGAAGCTTTCTTT. Translation gives CASSYSSGGTEAFF.

The chain links TRBV28 to TRBJ1-2, with a possible D match to TRBD1 (6 bases). V gave up 2 bases and J gave up 2 bases, with 21 bases separating them. The CDR3 spans 18 residues. CDR1 MDHEN and CDR2 SYDVKM come from the germline V gene. CDR3 DNA: TGTGCCAGCAGTTTAATTGGGGGGGCCGGGGGCCTCAACTATGGCTACACCTTC. Translated: CASSLIGGAGGLNYGYTF.

This clone has a single count. The gene calls are TRBV11-1 and TRBJ1-6, with D unresolved. The CDR3 runs 13 residues. Trimming pared 1 base from V and 6 bases from J, leaving 4 bases between. Germline V gives CDR1 SGHAT, CDR2 FQDESV (reference sequence). The CDR3 reads CASSLGANSPLHF. CDR3 DNA sequence: TGTGCCAGCAGCTTAGGGGCTAATTCACCCCTCCACTTT.

The genes are TRBV18 and TRBJ2-3, with TRBD1 matching 10 bases. The germline gives CDR1 KGHSH, CDR2 LQKENI. With 2 bases clipped from V and 1 base from J, the junction kept 3 bases outside the gene matches. The CDR3 has 16 residues. CDR3 nucleotides: TGTGCCAGCTCACCAAACGGACAGGGGGGCACAGATACGCAGTATTTT. It yields the protein CASSPNGQGGTDTQYF.

This chain links TRBV9 with TRBJ1-2; D unresolved. Trimming left V 5 bases short and J 2 bases short, with 7 bases between. CDR3 size: 12 residues. Germline V gene lookup returns CDR1 SGDLS and CDR2 YYNGEE. The CDR3 protein is CASSPGNYGYTF. Written as DNA, the CDR3 is TGTGCCAGCAGTCCCGGGAACTATGGCTACACCTTC.

This chain uses TRBV19 with TRBJ1-2; no clear D. Germline CDR1 is LNHDA and CDR2 is SQIVND (reference sequence). The CDR3 totals 15 residues. Trimming stripped 3 bases from V and 3 bases from J, with 14 bases between. The CDR3 is CASSMNNGRDYGYTF. The CDR3 DNA reads as TGTGCCAGTAGTATGAATAACGGCCGGGACTATGGCTACACCTTC.

This sequence joins TRBV19 and TRBJ2-3; 9 bases map to TRBD1. Unmatched junction bases numbered 8, after V lost 8 bases and J lost 2 bases. This CDR3 region has 15 residues. From germline, CDR1 is LNHDA and CDR2 SQIVND (reference sequence). The CDR3 sequence is CASGRGQGNTDTQYF. DNA for the CDR3: TGTGCCAGTGGAAGGGGACAGGGTAACACAGATACGCAGTATTTT.

The V and J genes are TRBV7-2 and TRBJ2-3; TRBD2 aligns across 9 bases. The V gene end was trimmed by 1 base and the J gene end by 13 bases; junction bases not matched to a gene: 6. In germline, CDR1 is SGHTA, CDR2 FQGNSA. This CDR3 comprises 13 residues. CDR3 in DNA: TGTGCCAGCAGCTTAGTCAGCGGGGGGAGTAAGTATTTT. Its translation is CASSLVSGGSKYF.